This T cell receptor (beta chain) was documented in a study of control samples from healthy donors and cancer patients. CDR1 is LGHDT, CDR2 YNNKEL, per germline (reference sequence). Trimming removed 2 bases from V and 1 base from J, with 11 bases in between. The CDR3 contains 16 residues. Libraries were prepared by immunoSEQ multiplex PCR; TCRdb keeps only in-frame clonotypes and omits some of them. The sample carries about 75,000 clones, approximately 94% recorded once. The chain employs TRBV3-1 (or the pseudogene TRBV3-2) and TRBJ2-2; D uncertain. The source is a woman aged 35 to 49 in good health. Sequences were obtained from blood. The CDR3 here is CASSQLRVLNTGELFF. CDR3 in DNA: TGTGCCAGCAGCCAATTAAGGGTGTTGAACACCGGGGAGCTGTTTTTT.